Following are 27 T cell receptor beta chains from one sample sequenced in a study of cytotoxic CD8 clonotypes in ibrutinib-treated CLL. Libraries were prepared by immunoSEQ multiplex PCR; TCRdb keeps only in-frame clonotypes and omits some of them. The top ten hold 5% to 7% of the sample, which has some 290,000 clones, roughly 79% seen once. The source was PBMCs, collected before ibrutinib treatment. These receptors were obtained from a human donor with chronic lymphocytic leukemia.

V is TRBV29-1 and J is TRBJ2-7, with TRBD2 matching 7 bases. Unmatched junction bases numbered 4, after V lost 4 bases and J lost 4 bases. The CDR3 contains 12 residues. Germline V CDR1 and CDR2: SQVTM, ANQGSEA. CDR3 DNA sequence: TGCAGCGTTGTTGCGGGAGCTTACGAGCAGTACTTC. Translated: CSVVAGAYEQYF.

The chain is built from TRBV12-5 and TRBJ2-3; 7 bases are shared with TRBD1. Germline CDR1 LGHNT, CDR2 FRNRAP. CDR3 size: 17 residues. J lost 4 bases, V lost 2 bases, and 12 bases had no gene match. The CDR3 sequence: CASGLSFAGGFADTQYF. DNA of the CDR3: TGTGCTAGTGGTTTGTCGTTTGCAGGGGGTTTCGCAGATACGCAGTATTTT.

Comment on this clone: An end of the junction differs from the germline gene, which may be a read error. The chain recombines TRBV7-7 with TRBJ2-5, with D perhaps TRBD2 (5 bases). In germline, CDR1 is SSHAT, CDR2 FNYEAQ (reference sequence). The CDR3 is 11 amino acids. In nucleotides, the CDR3 is TGTGCTAGCAGCCGGGGAGAGACCCAGTACTTC. This codes for CASSRGETQYF.

The chain carries TRBV19 and TRBJ2-7, with D tentatively TRBD2 (5 bases). Germline assignment: CDR1 LNHDA and CDR2 SQIVND (reference sequence). V was cut by 9 bases and J by 0 bases, with 12 bases left in between. The CDR3 runs to 13 residues. The CDR3 DNA reads TGTGCCAGCACGGGATCCCTCTCCTACGAGCAGTACTTC. Protein product: CASTGSLSYEQYF.

A few counts support this clone. The V gene is TRBV28, the J gene TRBJ1-2; D not certain. From germline, CDR1 is MDHEN and CDR2 SYDVKM. The germline V and J ends were trimmed by 10 bases and 1 base, with 16 bases remaining between them. The CDR3 spans 14 residues. For the CDR3, the DNA is TGTGCCATCCAGGTGGGAGGAGGTAACTATGGCTACACCTTC. Protein product: CAIQVGGGNYGYTF.

The V call is TRBV4-2, the J call TRBJ2-7, with D perhaps matching TRBD1 (6 bases). Germline CDR1 reads LGHNA; CDR2 reads YNFKEQ. The CDR3 is 13 amino acids. Between the trimmed V and J ends, which lost 3 bases and 2 bases, there was a span of 8 bases. This chain's CDR3 is CASSHGQPYEQYF. The CDR3 region has the DNA TGTGCCAGCAGCCATGGACAGCCCTACGAGCAGTACTTC.

The rearrangement links TRBV6-1 to TRBJ1-5; D gene unclear. Between the trimmed V and J ends, which lost 6 bases and 3 bases, there was a span of 6 bases. Looked up from germline, CDR1 is MNHNS and CDR2 is SASEGT. This CDR3 has 12 amino acids. CDR3 DNA sequence: TGTGCCAGCAGCGCGTACAATCAGCCCCAGCATTTT. Encoded protein: CASSAYNQPQHF.

The chain couples TRBV29-1 to TRBJ2-3, with D perhaps matching TRBD1 or TRBD2 (5 bases each). The CDR3 is 15 amino acids. Germline V CDR1 and CDR2: SQVTM, ANQGSEA. Trimming removed 6 bases from V and 4 bases from J, with 20 bases in between. The chain's CDR3 is CSVGEGTPSSDTQYF. CDR3 DNA: TGCAGCGTGGGCGAAGGGACCCCGTCCTCAGATACGCAGTATTTT.

This chain joins TRBV28 and TRBJ2-7; 8 positions match TRBD2. V gave up 3 bases and J gave up 6 bases; unmatched junction bases: 16. Germline V gives CDR1 MDHEN, CDR2 SYDVKM. The CDR3 consists of 17 residues. The CDR3 DNA is TGTGCCAGCAGTTTGGGTGTCGCGTGGACCGGGGGGGGCGAGCAGTACTTC. As protein: CASSLGVAWTGGGEQYF.

This chain connects TRBV5-5 to TRBJ2-7, with D perhaps TRBD2 (6 bases). V lost 0 bases and J 2 bases, leaving 15 bases between the germline ends. This CDR3 is 16 amino acids long. Germline CDR1 and CDR2: SGHKS and YYEKEE (reference sequence). The CDR3 sequence is CASSLGVGRGTYEQYF. The CDR3 bases are TGTGCCAGCAGCTTGGGGGTCGGGAGAGGGACCTACGAGCAGTACTTC.

V usage is TRBV6-6 and J usage is TRBJ1-2; no clear D gene. Trimming left V 2 bases short and J 5 bases short, with 12 bases between. CDR1 is MNHNY and CDR2 is SVGAGI in the germline V gene (reference sequence). The CDR3 loop spans 14 amino acids. CDR3: CASSYPPPTYGYTF. CDR3 bases: TGTGCCAGCAGTTACCCCCCCCCTACGTATGGCTACACCTTC.

The J gene is TRBJ1-2, the V gene TRBV7-2, with TRBD1 identical over 7 bases. Germline V gene lookup returns CDR1 SGHTA and CDR2 FQGNSA. J lost 3 bases, V lost 5 bases, and 6 bases had no gene match. The CDR3 spans 14 residues. CDR3 sequence: CASSERTGDYGYTF. The DNA for the CDR3 is TGTGCCAGCAGCGAGCGGACAGGCGACTATGGCTACACCTTC.

This rearrangement joins TRBV30 to TRBJ1-4, with 7 bases matching TRBD1. Trimming cost V 7 bases and J 8 bases; bases outside gene matches: 10. The germline V gene encodes CDR1 GTSNPN and CDR2 SVGIG (reference sequence). This CDR3 contains 13 residues. CDR3 coding DNA: TGTGCCTTCTCCAGGGGGTTTGGGGAAAAACTGTTTTTT. It codes for CAFSRGFGEKLFF.

Regarding this clone: The junction does not match germline at one end; this may be a read error. The chain has TRBV29-1 and TRBJ1-1; no clear D. The V gene's germline CDR1 is SQVTM and CDR2 ANQGSEA. The length of the CDR3 is 12 residues. Here the CDR3 reads CSGEYGRTEAFF. CDR3 nucleotides: TGCAGCGGTGAATATGGGAGGACTGAAGCTTTCTTT.

V and J are TRBV11-2 and TRBJ1-4; 12 bases agree with TRBD1. J was trimmed by 7 bases and V by 5 bases; bases with no gene match: 8. Germline V lookup: CDR1 SGHAT, CDR2 FQNNGV. The CDR3 sequence is 16 residues long. In DNA, the CDR3 is TGTGCCAGCAGCCAGGGGACAGGGGGCATCGCTGAAAAACTGTTTTTT. It yields the protein CASSQGTGGIAEKLFF.

CDR3: CASSPKLAGGNNEQFF. CDR3 sequence (DNA): TGCGCCAGCAGCCCAAAACTAGCGGGAGGGAACAATGAGCAGTTCTTC. The gene calls are TRBV5-1 and TRBJ2-1; 13 bases map to TRBD2. Germline V gene sequence: CDR1 SGHRS, CDR2 YFSETQ. CDR3 size: 16 residues. Germline trimming cut 4 bases from V and 5 bases from J; bases unmatched to any gene: 6.

The chain recombines TRBV15 with TRBJ2-3, with 7 bases matching TRBD1. This CDR3 is 18 amino acids long. Germline V gene data show CDR1 as LNHNV and CDR2 as YYDKDF (reference sequence). The trim removed 0 bases at V and 2 bases at J, leaving 11 bases unmatched. The CDR3 DNA reads as TGTGCCACCAGCAGAGATGCCAGGGGGATGCGACTCACAGATACGCAGTATTTT. It yields the protein CATSRDARGMRLTDTQYF.

The chain carries TRBV6-1 and TRBJ2-1, with D possibly matching TRBD2 (6 bases). Trimming removed 3 bases at V and 6 bases at J, with 12 bases between. The V gene's germline CDR1 is MNHNS and CDR2 SASEGT. The CDR3 contains 14 residues. The CDR3 coding sequence is TGTGCCAGCAGTGAGGCTAGCGTCGTCAATGAGCAGTTCTTC. Protein sequence: CASSEASVVNEQFF.

Notes on this clone: Its ends do not fully match the called genes, so a read error is possible. The chain uses TRBV7-8 and TRBJ1-5; tentatively, D is TRBD1 (5 bases). The CDR3 sequence is 15 residues long. Looked up from germline, CDR1 is SGHVS and CDR2 is FQNEAQ. CDR3: CASSLTPSGAQSQHF. The CDR3 nucleotides read TGTGCCAGCAGCTTAACCCCGTCTGGGGCTCAGTCCCAGCATTTT.

V is TRBV9 and J is TRBJ2-5; 13 nucleotides match TRBD2. The junction had 8 bases not matched to a gene; V was cut back by 4 bases and J by 5 bases. This CDR3 spans 16 amino acids. Germline V gene data show CDR1 as SGDLS and CDR2 as YYNGEE. For the CDR3, the DNA is TGTGCCAGCAGCCAGACTAGCGGGAGGCACAGGGAGACCCAGTACTTC. Protein product: CASSQTSGRHRETQYF.

The rearrangement links TRBV7-9 to TRBJ2-3, with TRBD2 identical over 8 bases. CDR3 length equals 16 residues. Unmatched junction bases numbered 11, after V lost 5 bases and J lost 4 bases. Per germline, CDR1 SEHNR and CDR2 FQNEAQ (reference sequence). CDR3 nucleotide sequence: TGTGCCAGCAGCACGCGGGGTAGCGGGACCGCAGATACGCAGTATTTT. The encoded protein is CASSTRGSGTADTQYF.

The chain couples TRBV25-1 to TRBJ2-3; D perhaps matches TRBD1 (6 bases). The V and J ends lost 1 base and 1 base respectively, with 12 bases between them. Germline V lookup: CDR1 MGHDK, CDR2 SYGVNS. The CDR3 contains 16 residues. CDR3 DNA: TGTGCCAGCAGTGAATTTGGGGGCAGGGGCACAGATACGCAGTATTTT. The encoded protein is CASSEFGGRGTDTQYF.

The CDR3 sequence is CATRSGKLFF. CDR3 sequence (DNA): TGTGCCACTAGGTCCGGGAAACTGTTTTTT. The chain is built from TRBV5-8 and TRBJ1-4, with no clear D. Trimming took 9 bases from V and 11 from J, leaving 11 bases between them. Germline V lookup: CDR1 SGHTS, CDR2 YDEGEE. This CDR3 is 10 amino acids long. Combining the CDR3 with reference TRBV5-8 and TRBJ1-4 gives the whole variable domain EAGVTQSPTHLIKTRGQQATLRCSPISGHTSVYWYQQALGLGLQFLLWYDEGEERNRGNFPPRFSGRQFPNYSSELNVNALELEDSALYLCATRSGKLFFGSGTQLSVL.

This rearrangement joins TRBV27 to TRBJ2-4; possibly TRBD1 for D (6 bases). Germline V lookup: CDR1 MNHEY, CDR2 SMNVEV (reference sequence). V shed 6 bases and J shed 0 bases, with 18 bases lying between them. The CDR3 totals 17 residues. In DNA form, the CDR3 reads TGTGCCAGCAGGGCCGTCCCGGACAGCCTAGCCAAAAACATTCAGTACTTC. Residues: CASRAVPDSLAKNIQYF.

This clone was recorded many times. The chain uses TRBV7-9 and TRBJ2-7, with D tentatively TRBD2 (6 bases). The CDR3 runs to 15 residues. Germline assignment: CDR1 SEHNR and CDR2 FQNEAQ (reference sequence). Deletions cut 5 bases from V and 7 bases from J, with 21 bases between. In DNA, the CDR3 is TGTGCCAGCAGCGTCGTGGGCGGGATGTTTGGTGAGCAGTACTTC. Translating it yields CASSVVGGMFGEQYF.

The chain has TRBV5-4 and TRBJ2-7; D gene uncertain. Germline CDR1 reads SGHNT; CDR2 reads YYREEE (reference sequence). Trimming stripped 0 bases from V and 5 bases from J, with 6 bases between. The CDR3 runs to 12 residues. CDR3 region: CASSLASHEQYF. The CDR3 DNA sequence: TGTGCCAGCAGCTTGGCGAGCCACGAGCAGTACTTC.

The chain links TRBV2 to TRBJ2-7; 8 positions agree with TRBD1. This CDR3 has 13 residues. Germline trimming cut 6 bases from V and 1 base from J; bases unmatched to any gene: 2. From germline, CDR1 is SNHLY and CDR2 FYNNEI. The CDR3 sequence: CASRQGESYEQYF. CDR3 DNA: TGTGCCAGCAGACAGGGGGAGTCCTACGAGCAGTACTTC.